This T cell receptor beta chain was profiled in a study of blood T cells in healthy people across ages. There are 16 residues in the CDR3. In germline, CDR1 is LNHNV, CDR2 YYDKDF (reference sequence). V shed 0 bases and J shed 4 bases, with 13 bases lying between them. This clonotype was counted at least ten times. Using a J-beta primer mix together with a sample-barcoded 5' primer, a second PCR was run for about 7 to 12 cycles. TCRdb used MiXCR to reprocess the 5' RACE reads, holding one entry per CDR3 protein. The sample yields around 1.5 million distinct CDR3 sequences, 30% to 35% seen once. The sequencing input was blood. The sequence was collected from a woman between 25 and 40 years old in good health. The chain recombines TRBV15 with TRBJ2-1; a weak D match, TRBD2 (7 bases). CDR3 in amino acids: CATSRDRGGGYNEQFF. The CDR3 coding sequence is TGTGCCACCAGCAGAGATAGGGGGGGCGGTTACAATGAGCAGTTCTTC.